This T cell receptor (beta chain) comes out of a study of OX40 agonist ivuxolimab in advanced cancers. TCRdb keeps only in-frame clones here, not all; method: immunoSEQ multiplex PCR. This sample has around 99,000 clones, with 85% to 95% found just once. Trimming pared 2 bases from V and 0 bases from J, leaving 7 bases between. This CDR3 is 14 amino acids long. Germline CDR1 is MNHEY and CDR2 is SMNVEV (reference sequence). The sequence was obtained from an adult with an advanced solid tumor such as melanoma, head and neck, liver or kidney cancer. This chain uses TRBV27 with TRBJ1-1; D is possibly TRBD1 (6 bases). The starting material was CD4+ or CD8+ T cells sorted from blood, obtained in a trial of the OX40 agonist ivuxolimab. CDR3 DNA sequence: TGTGCCAGCAGTTTACAGGGGTTGAACACTGAAGCTTTCTTT. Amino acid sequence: CASSLQGLNTEAFF.